This TCR beta chain was found in a study of blood T cell repertoires in COVID-19. As for the study in general: Both acute and convalescent COVID-19 samples were obtained from the United States, Italy and Spain.

The CDR3 is 14 amino acids. V dropped 0 bases and J dropped 3 bases, with 9 bases sitting between them. Germline V CDR1 and CDR2: SGHTA, FQGNSA. Measured with immunoSEQ multiplex PCR; TCRdb has only the in-frame clones, and not every one. The table has approximately 140,000 clones, 70% to 85% seen once. The chain combines TRBV7-2 with TRBJ2-7; possible D gene TRBD2, 7 bases. Sequenced sample: peripheral blood. This TCR was sampled from a man between 60 and 70 years old with acute or convalescent COVID-19. CDR3: CASSLAGGVYEQYF. CDR3 bases: TGTGCCAGCAGCTTAGCAGGGGGGGTCTACGAGCAGTACTTC.